This paragraph covers one T cell receptor beta chain sequence. This clonotype was recorded once. What antigen it recognizes has not been identified. At one end, the junction sequence differs from germline, possibly due to a read error. Reading from cysteine to phenylalanine, the CDR3 counts 15 amino acids. Of all the DNA, just the CDR3 is kept, 45 bases in frame from base 1. The germline V gene yields MGHRA for CDR1 and YSYEKL for CDR2. RNA was isolated from bulk, unsorted tissue, and RNA quality was assessed with a NanoDrop ND-1000 and an Agilent 2100. Newly diagnosed lung cancer patients without prior chemotherapy who had been admitted for thoracic surgery in China between August and November 2014 were enrolled as donors. Anyone who had undergone radiotherapy or chemotherapy before, or who had another cancer at the same time, was left out of the study. Surgical tissue pieces of roughly 1-2 cm3 were preserved in RNAlater solution and were kept at -80 degrees C until use.

Library preparation was by multiplex PCR. The sequencing machine was an Illumina HiSeq 2500. TCRbeta libraries were constructed through three rounds of nested PCR with primers (Table S4) according to protocols adapted from ARM-PCR. Before sequencing, PCR products of 200-500 bp were cut from the gel and purified using the QIAquick gel extraction kit. Turning to the authors' computational methods: Trimmomatic was used to clean the reads, FLASH merged the cleaned reads into complete CDR3 sequences, and MiTCR assigned the sequences to V(D)J germline segments. Clonal diversity was calculated as the inverse Simpson's index using VDJtools. In-frame sequences lacking a premature stop codon were counted as productive reads. TCRdb reprocessing: public reads trimmed at Q25 with fastp, clones called with MiXCR, in-frame beta chains kept. Entries are consolidated by CDR3 protein sequence, retaining the most common genes and DNA. None of the V and J calls come from the authors' own analysis; TCRdb made them. This sample comprises roughly 200,000 distinct CDR3 sequences, 60% to 85% of them detected only once. The top ten hold approximately 26% of the sample.

This entry is derived from a study of tumor and adjacent non-tumor tissue in lung cancer (dated by TCRdb to the late 2010s). Study-level background: Of the cohort, 11 to 12 patients had adenocarcinoma, 2 had squamous cell carcinoma and 1 had small cell lung cancer. Sequencing generated a total of approximately 130,000,000 productive TCRbeta reads, averaging roughly 4.3 million reads per sample. The roughly 15 enrolled patients, of whom around 10 were men and 5 were women, were aged about 30 to 80 years and were diagnosed with TNM stage I to III disease. The study compared bulk TCRbeta repertoires from lung tumor tissue and matched distant non-tumor lung tissue of some 14 lung cancer patients. Over 25 paired specimens, one tumor and one normal lung sample per patient, were profiled by TCRbeta CDR3 sequencing.

On the study overall, not on this receptor specifically: Only roughly 14 patients were in the cohort, and the authors stated that larger samples and more detailed clinical data are needed. Tumor tissue showed significantly greater TCR diversity (inverse Simpson) than normal lung tissue (roughly 430 vs 170, P = 0.0075, Mann-Whitney U test). A significantly larger cumulative share of the repertoire was made up by the top 100 clones in normal lung than in tumor tissue. Significantly higher TCR diversity was found in younger patients, and higher tumor TCR diversity was associated with shorter overall and disease-free survival. Neither the sequencing platform nor unique molecular identifiers are named or mentioned anywhere in the methods. Peripheral blood was not sequenced, so blood TCRbeta repertoires were not examined in the lung cancer patients of the study.

The rearrangement combines TRBV4-1 with TRBJ2-5, and TRBD2 matches 8 of the central bases. Material: lung tumor tissue. The receptor was derived from a man aged 55 to 70 with non-small cell lung cancer. For the CDR3, the sequence is CASSQPGGAQENQYF. The bases read TGTGCCAGCAGCCAACCCGGGGGGGCCCAAGAGAACCAGTACTTC.